This T cell receptor (beta chain) was found in a study of blood T cell repertoires in COVID-19. In the study overall: Samples of COVID-19 (acute and convalescent) were obtained from the United States, Italy and Spain. T cells, B-cell-depleted T cells, or PBMCs provided the cDNA or gDNA that served as material.

Per the study methods: Nucleated cell counts were estimated from reference gene primer amplification. Repertoires were generated with immunoSEQ multiplex PCR, while TCRdb's copy carries only in-frame clones and drops some. V, J and clone size were drawn from that table, and D and trimming were deduced from the DNA. The sample holds a few hundred thousand clones, about 85% seen once. The junction had 9 bases not matched to a gene; V was cut back by 8 bases and J by 9 bases. The germline gives CDR1 LNHDA, CDR2 SQIVND (reference sequence). The CDR3 has 14 residues. The clonotype comes from a woman of 80 years or more with active or convalescent COVID-19. This sequence joins TRBV19 and TRBJ2-1, with TRBD2 identical over 11 bases. Sequencing was carried out using peripheral blood. DNA for the CDR3: TGTGCCAGTTCGGTAGCGGGAGGGCGAGGTGAGCAGTTCTTC. This translates into CASSVAGGRGEQFF.